This T cell receptor (beta chain) is drawn from a study of shared T cell receptors in the human thymus (dated by TCRdb to the early 2020s). Looking at the study overall: The study examined how the human thymus generates shared, self-reactive T-cell receptor alpha chains.

The method was the immunoSEQ multiplex PCR assay. TCRdb limited this immuneACCESS table to in-frame rearrangements with V and J called. A share of clones is missing; checked studies link under half to unresolved V genes, and the rest is unexplained. Counted in this sample were about 730,000 clones; approximately 85% of them appeared once. The ten largest clones capture more than 0.01% of the sample. To note about this clone: This receptor's antigen is unknown. Per-base qualities were not stored, and no clone one base away is much larger.

V lost 3 bases and J lost 0 bases, and the count of bases not matched to a germline gene is 9. The cysteine opens and the phenylalanine closes a CDR3 of 18 amino acids. The kept DNA is CDR3 alone, 54 bases in frame from the first base. Based on the germline V gene, the CDR1 and CDR2 sequences are MGHDK and SYGVNS. This sample was shared with a second study, whose subject was human thymus T cells. As that second paper reports: In Finland, the donors were immunologically healthy infants who were having open corrective cardiac surgery for congenital heart defects. Thymus tissue was collected as surgical resects that were removed during corrective cardiac surgery. Biased V and J gene segment usage appeared to be present in both thymic and peripheral blood repertoires. According to the related research, thymic TCR repertoires were highly overlapping among unrelated individuals. The study used under ten infant thymus samples plus four related peripheral blood samples to characterize TCR alpha and beta repertoires. Donor ages ranged from about 6 to 244 days, and the cohort comprised six male and a couple of female infants. Thymocytes were mechanically released from the tissue and were stored as pellets of roughly 9-31 million cells at -70 degrees C. A QIAsymphony instrument was used to extract genomic DNA from frozen cell pellets. The immunoSEQ multiplex PCR assay was used to amplify the TCRB and TCRAD loci from a standardized quantity of quality-controlled genomic DNA. The V(D)J region was spanned by amplicons of a length sufficient to cover the CDR3 and to identify V and J genes. Amplicon sequencing was performed on an Illumina platform through the commercial immunoSEQ service. Primer bias and sequencing errors were corrected using previously described methods, and TCRAD and TCRB definitions followed the IMGT database. Repertoires were analysed with immunoSEQ Analyzer 3.0 and VDJTools, covering basic statistics, V/J segment usage, diversity estimates, rarefaction and pairwise overlap. Diversity was estimated using the Chao1, ChaoE, Efron-Thisted, Shannon and inverse Simpson indices, and was also estimated on datasets down-sampled to the size of the smallest sample. Repertoire overlap was determined by strict matching of CDR3 nucleotide sequence, V gene and J gene, and Jaccard-based multidimensional scaling clustering was applied. Thymus samples yielded on average approximately 840,000 unique TCRB clonotypes, compared with around 79,000 from blood samples.

The specimen was thymocytes. This sequence was found in a girl under three years old with a congenital heart defect. Donor details come from another sample of the same person, matched by shared clones. The chain is made from TRBV25-1 and TRBJ2-3, and TRBD2 aligns with 10 junction nucleotides. The DNA sequence is as follows: TGTGCCAGCAGTGAGCCTAGCGGGGGCCATACTAGCACAGATACGCAGTATTTT. Protein translation: CASSEPSGGHTSTDTQYF.